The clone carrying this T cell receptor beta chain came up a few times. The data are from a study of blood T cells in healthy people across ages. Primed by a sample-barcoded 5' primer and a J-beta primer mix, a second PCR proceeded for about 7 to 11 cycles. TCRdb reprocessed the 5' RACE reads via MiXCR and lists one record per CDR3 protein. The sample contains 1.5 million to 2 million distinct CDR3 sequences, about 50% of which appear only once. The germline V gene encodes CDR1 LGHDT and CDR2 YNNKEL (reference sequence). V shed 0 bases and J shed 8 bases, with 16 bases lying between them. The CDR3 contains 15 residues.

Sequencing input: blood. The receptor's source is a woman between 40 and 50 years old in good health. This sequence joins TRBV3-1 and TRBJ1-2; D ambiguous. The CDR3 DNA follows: TGTGCCAGCAGCCAAGATGGCAGCGTACATAAGGGCTACACCTTC. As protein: CASSQDGSVHKGYTF.